These T cell receptor beta chains were read from a single sample in a study of blood T cell repertoires in COVID-19. The data were produced by immunoSEQ multiplex PCR, yet TCRdb's version contains in-frame clones alone and is incomplete. This sample yields 150,000 to 250,000 clones, of which approximately 80% are seen a single time; about 12% belongs to the top ten. The sequencing input was PBMCs or T cells enriched from blood (not recorded which). These receptor sequences come from a man in his forties who had recovered from COVID-19. The CDR3 runs from the conserved cysteine through the conserved F or W. Fields, in order: V gene, J gene, CDR3 protein.

V: TRBV27
J: TRBJ2-2
CDR3: CASHRTLTGELFF

V: TRBV15
J: TRBJ1-5
CDR3: CATSRARTGTYSNQPQHF

V: TRBV9
J: TRBJ1-2
CDR3: CASSPRFRTGYTF

V: TRBV6-5
J: TRBJ2-7
CDR3: CASSPTSGETYEQYF

V: TRBV3-1/TRBV3-2
J: TRBJ1-1
CDR3: CASSQLGQNTEAFF

V: TRBV7-2
J: TRBJ1-1
CDR3: CASSLNAWNTEAFF

V: TRBV9
J: TRBJ2-3
CDR3: CASSRSPFGGVTDTQYF

V: TRBV5-4
J: TRBJ1-4
CDR3: CASSLVGVGEKLFF

V: TRBV10-3
J: TRBJ2-2
CDR3: CAISIQPVAGGPTGELFF

V: TRBV19
J: TRBJ1-1
CDR3: CASRIGGSQNTEAFF

V: TRBV4-2
J: TRBJ2-7
CDR3: CASSLEPGQVNEQYF

V: TRBV6-2/TRBV6-3
J: TRBJ1-6
CDR3: CASSSLSGTGRHF

V: TRBV19
J: TRBJ2-5
CDR3: CASGQPLQETQYF

V: TRBV2
J: TRBJ2-1
CDR3: CASSKRGLSYNEQFF

V: TRBV7-9
J: TRBJ2-2
CDR3: CASIGLAGTTNTGELFF

V: TRBV11-3
J: TRBJ2-1
CDR3: CASSRLAGSYNEQFF